This entry lists 17 T cell receptor beta chains sequenced from one sample in a study of CD8+CD57+ T cells in acquired aplastic anemia. Genomic DNA, serving as template, underwent TCR beta VDJ and CDR3 profiling. TCRdb ran MiXCR on the reads and lists one entry per CDR3 protein. The data contain hundreds of thousands of distinct CDR3 sequences, more than 45% of them singletons. All patients picked for sequencing had shown, by flow cytometry, an expansion of CD8+CD57+ cells. Material for sequencing was sorted CD4+, CD8+, or CD8+CD57+ T cells (not recorded which) from PBMCs. Receptor source: a human donor with aplastic anemia.

In this sample, this clonotype turned up a few times. A read error may explain this, as a much larger clone is one base away. The rearrangement links TRBV2 to TRBJ2-5; D ambiguous. The V and J ends lost 5 bases and 5 bases respectively, with 3 bases between them. There are 10 residues in the CDR3. Germline-derived CDR1 and CDR2 are SNHLY and FYNNEI. CDR3 nucleotides: TGTGCCAGCAGTTGGGAGACCCAGTACTTC. It codes for CASSWETQYF.

The chain couples TRBV12-3 or TRBV12-4 to TRBJ1-2; 8 bases map to TRBD1. With 3 bases clipped from V and 2 bases from J, the junction kept 5 bases outside the gene matches. This CDR3 spans 15 amino acids. The CDR3 DNA reads as TGTGCCAGCAGTTTGAACAGGGGGATGAACTATGGCTACACCTTC. This codes for CASSLNRGMNYGYTF.

This clonotype was observed a few times. The CDR3, as DNA: TGCGCCAGCAGCTTGGAGGGGGGTTCCACTGAAGCTTTCTTT. Amino acids: CASSLEGGSTEAFF. The rearrangement uses TRBV5-1 and TRBJ1-1; weak D call: TRBD1 (6 bases). V lost 0 bases to trimming and J lost 4 bases, with 10 bases between them. The CDR3 runs 14 residues. Germline values: CDR1 SGHRS, CDR2 YFSETQ.

The genes are TRBV4-1 and TRBJ1-5; D remains ambiguous. The CDR3 is made up of 13 amino acids. Trimming shortened V by 0 bases and J by 6 bases, and 6 bases separated the two germline ends. From germline, CDR1 is MGHRA and CDR2 YSYEKL. CDR3 in amino acids: CASSQDEGQPQHF. In nucleotides, the CDR3 is TGCGCCAGCAGCCAAGATGAGGGTCAGCCCCAGCATTTT.

This clonotype appeared once. This rearrangement joins TRBV10-1 to TRBJ2-7, with no clear D. Germline V gene data show CDR1 as WNHNN and CDR2 as SYGVQD (reference sequence). Trimming shortened V by 3 bases and J by 7 bases, and 16 bases separated the two germline ends. The CDR3 extends over 14 amino acids. CDR3 sequence: CASSDCTDNYEQYF. CDR3 nucleotide sequence: TGCGCCAGCAGTGATTGCACCGATAACTATGAGCAGTACTTC.

The CDR3 is CASSQDRTDSYEQYF. For the CDR3, the DNA is TGTGCCAGCAGCCAAGATAGGACGGACTCCTACGAGCAGTACTTC. The chain uses TRBV4-2 and TRBJ2-7; D remains unclear. Germline CDR1 reads LGHNA; CDR2 reads YNFKEQ. Trimming stripped 0 bases from V and 0 bases from J, with 9 bases between. The CDR3 consists of 15 residues.

V usage is TRBV25-1 and J usage is TRBJ2-1, with TRBD1 identical over 8 bases. Germline-derived CDR1 and CDR2 are MGHDK and SYGVNS. The trim removed 6 bases at V and 7 bases at J, leaving 14 bases unmatched. This CDR3 contains 16 residues. CDR3 protein: CASSLGQGGFRNEQFF. The CDR3 DNA follows: TGTGCCAGCAGCCTAGGACAGGGTGGATTCAGGAATGAGCAGTTCTTC.

This clonotype was seen ten or more times. CDR3 nucleotides: TGCAGTGCTAGAGTCCGCTTGGACGTGGGGGATGGCTACACCTTC. This encodes CSARVRLDVGDGYTF. The chain carries TRBV20-1 and TRBJ1-2, with D possibly TRBD1 on 5 matching bases. The CDR3 totals 15 residues. From germline, CDR1 is DFQATT and CDR2 SNEGSKA (reference sequence). V lost 1 base and J lost 6, with 18 bases in between.

This clonotype was observed a handful of times. J is TRBJ2-5 and V is TRBV29-1; D unclear. V gave up 4 bases and J gave up 5 bases, with 2 bases separating them. The germline V gene encodes CDR1 SQVTM and CDR2 ANQGSEA. The CDR3 loop spans 9 amino acids. CDR3 region: CSVGETQYF. The CDR3 DNA follows: TGCAGCGTTGGCGAGACCCAGTACTTC.

This clonotype has only one observation. The rearrangement joins TRBV25-1 to TRBJ2-1; TRBD2 matches at 9 bases. This CDR3 is built from 13 residues. V trimming: 3 bases; J trimming: 7 bases; junction bases outside the gene matches: 1. Germline CDR1 is MGHDK and CDR2 is SYGVNS. CDR3 sequence: CASSDTSGNEQFF. DNA of the CDR3: TGTGCCAGCAGTGACACTAGCGGGAATGAGCAGTTCTTC.

This clonotype was seen a single time. The chain combines TRBV25-1 with TRBJ1-4; TRBD1 is a possible D gene (6 bases). Germline CDR1 reads MGHDK; CDR2 reads SYGVNS. The CDR3 length is 15 residues. V lost 6 bases, J lost 7 bases, and 18 bases lay in between. CDR3 protein: CASSTTRGAGEKLFF. The CDR3 region has the DNA TGTGCCAGCAGCACAACGCGGGGGGCGGGTGAAAAACTGTTTTTT.

Worth noting for this clonotype: A clone one base away is much larger, so this may be a read error. The V gene is TRBV25-1, the J gene TRBJ2-1; D call uncertain. This CDR3 is built from 14 residues. Germline V gene sequence: CDR1 MGHDK, CDR2 SYGVNS. The CDR3 bases are TGTGCCAGCAGCCCCTCAACTTCAAACAATGAGCGGTTCTTC. It codes for CASSPSTSNNERFF. Supplemented by reference TRBV25-1 and TRBJ2-1, the full variable domain reads EADIYQTPRYLVIGTGKKITLECSQTMGHDKMYWYQQDPGMELHLIHYSYGVNSTEKGDLSSESTVSRIRTEHFPLTLESARPSHTSQYLCASSPSTSNNERFFGPGTRLTVL.

The V and J genes are TRBV5-6 and TRBJ1-5, with D maybe TRBD1 (5 bases). V lost 1 base and J lost 0, with 14 bases in between. The germline V gene has CDR1 SGHDT and CDR2 YYEEEE. This CDR3 region has 17 residues. CDR3: CASSLWSDNPSNQPQHF. CDR3 DNA: TGTGCCAGCAGCTTGTGGTCGGACAACCCTAGCAATCAGCCCCAGCATTTT. Variable domain in full (rest from reference TRBV5-6 and TRBJ1-5): DAGVTQSPTHLIKTRGQQVTLRCSPKSGHDTVSWYQQALGQGPQFIFQYYEEEERQRGNFPDRFSGHQFPNYSSELNVNALLLGDSALYLCASSLWSDNPSNQPQHFGDGTRLSIL.

The chain has TRBV30 and TRBJ1-2, with D possibly being TRBD1 (5 bases). This CDR3 spans 12 amino acids. V gave up 7 bases and J gave up 4 bases, with 13 bases separating them. Germline loops: CDR1 GTSNPN, CDR2 SVGIG (reference sequence). The CDR3 sequence: CAYTSGAYGYTF. The CDR3 nucleotides read TGTGCCTATACTTCCGGGGCCTATGGCTACACCTTC.

This clonotype has a count of ten or more. The chain employs TRBV4-3 and TRBJ1-6; the match to TRBD1 covers 7 bases. This CDR3 comprises 16 residues. Losses at the gene ends were 4 bases for V and 5 bases for J; bases not matched to a gene: 8. The germline V gene encodes CDR1 LGHNA and CDR2 YSLEER. The chain's CDR3 is CASSPSRDRNNSPLHF. The CDR3 bases are TGCGCCAGCAGCCCTTCCCGGGACAGAAATAATTCACCCCTCCACTTT.

V gene TRBV2 combines with J gene TRBJ1-2; the D gene is possibly TRBD1 (5 bases). V was pared by 0 bases and J by 4 bases, with 18 bases between. Germline V gene data show CDR1 as SNHLY and CDR2 as FYNNEI. This CDR3 is 17 amino acids long. Written as DNA, the CDR3 is TGTGCCAGCAGTGAAGCCGACGCCTTGGGACGAAGCTATGGCTACACCTTC. Encoded protein: CASSEADALGRSYGYTF.

This clonotype was seen ten or more times. The rearrangement joins TRBV4-3 to TRBJ1-3; D is possibly TRBD1 (5 bases). Germline V gene lookup returns CDR1 LGHNA and CDR2 YSLEER. The length of the CDR3 is 16 residues. Trimming stripped 0 bases from V and 2 bases from J, with 11 bases between. The CDR3 spells CASSQDSSGPGNTIYF. The CDR3 DNA sequence: TGCGCCAGCAGCCAAGATTCGTCAGGGCCTGGAAACACCATATATTTT.